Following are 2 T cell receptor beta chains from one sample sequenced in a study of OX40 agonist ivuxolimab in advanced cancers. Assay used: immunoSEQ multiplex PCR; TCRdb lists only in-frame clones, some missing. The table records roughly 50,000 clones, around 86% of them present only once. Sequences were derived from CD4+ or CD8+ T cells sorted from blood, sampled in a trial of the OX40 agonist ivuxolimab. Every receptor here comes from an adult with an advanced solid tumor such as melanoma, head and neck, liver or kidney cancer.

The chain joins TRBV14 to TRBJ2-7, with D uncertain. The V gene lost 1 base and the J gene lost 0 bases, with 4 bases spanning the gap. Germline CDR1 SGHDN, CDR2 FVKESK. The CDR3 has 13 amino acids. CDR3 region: CASSQGYSYEQYF. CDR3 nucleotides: TGTGCCAGCAGCCAAGGGTACTCCTACGAGCAGTACTTC.

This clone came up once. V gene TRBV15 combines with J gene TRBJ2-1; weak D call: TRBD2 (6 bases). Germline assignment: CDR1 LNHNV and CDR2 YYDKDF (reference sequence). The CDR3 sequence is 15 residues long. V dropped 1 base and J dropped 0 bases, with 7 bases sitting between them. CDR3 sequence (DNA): TGTGCCACCAGCAGAGTCGGGAGCTCCTACAATGAGCAGTTCTTC. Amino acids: CATSRVGSSYNEQFF.